The 19 T cell receptor beta chains given below trace back to one sample, sequenced in a study of blood T cells in healthy people across ages. Primed by a sample-barcoded 5' primer and a J-beta primer mix, a second PCR proceeded for 7 to 11 cycles. TCRdb re-called the 5' RACE reads with MiXCR, one entry per CDR3 protein. The data contain some 320,000 distinct CDR3 sequences, roughly 29% of them singletons. The sequencing sample was made of blood. These receptors all come from a woman aged 70-85 years in good health.

The chain carries TRBV11-2 and TRBJ1-5, with D perhaps TRBD1 (5 bases). The V gene lost 2 bases and the J gene lost 1 base, with 12 bases spanning the gap. CDR3 length: 16 amino acids. The germline V gene has CDR1 SGHAT and CDR2 FQNNGV. The CDR3 region is CASSLFGGRSNQPQHF. CDR3 coding DNA: TGTGCCAGCAGCTTATTTGGGGGACGAAGCAATCAGCCCCAGCATTTT.

This chain connects TRBV6-1 to TRBJ1-3; D perhaps matches TRBD1 (5 bases). The V end lost 4 bases, the J end lost 3 bases, and 13 bases lay between the germline ends. The CDR3 sequence is 15 residues long. Germline V gene lookup returns CDR1 MNHNS and CDR2 SASEGT. CDR3 protein: CASSGGTSFGNTIYF. CDR3 DNA sequence: TGTGCCAGCAGTGGAGGGACTTCATTTGGAAACACCATATATTTT.

This clonotype has just a few counts. The rearrangement uses TRBV18 and TRBJ1-1; the D is unclear. Trimming took 8 bases from V and 3 from J, leaving 13 bases between them. Germline V CDR1 and CDR2: KGHSH, LQKENI. The CDR3 covers 13 residues. CDR3 nucleotides: TGTGCCAGCGCCTACACTAGGGACACTGAAGCTTTCTTT. This encodes CASAYTRDTEAFF. Variable domain in full (rest from reference TRBV18 and TRBJ1-1): NAGVMQNPRHLVRRRGQEARLRCSPMKGHSHVYWYRQLPEEGLKFMVYLQKENIIDESGMPKERFSAEFPKEGPSILRIQQVVRGDSAAYFCASAYTRDTEAFFGQGTRLTVV.

V is TRBV29-1 and J is TRBJ2-7, with D possibly TRBD1 on 6 matching bases. The V gene lost 7 bases and the J gene lost 1 base, with 11 bases spanning the gap. The CDR3 has 12 residues. Germline lookup yields CDR1 SQVTM and CDR2 ANQGSEA. Written as DNA, the CDR3 is TGCAGCGCAGAGGACAGTTCCTACGAGCAGTACTTC. Translating it yields CSAEDSSYEQYF.

The gene calls are TRBV12-3 or TRBV12-4 and TRBJ2-3; no clear D. CDR3 size: 16 residues. The ends were cut back, 1 base at V and 0 bases at J, with 11 bases in the middle. The CDR3 sequence is CASSLDSAKSTDTQYF. The CDR3 coding sequence is TGTGCCAGCAGTTTAGATTCGGCAAAAAGCACAGATACGCAGTATTTT.

CDR3: CSARDRGSPQFF. The CDR3 nucleotides are TGCAGTGCTAGAGATCGAGGGTCTCCACAGTTCTTC. V gene TRBV20-1 combines with J gene TRBJ2-1; D might be TRBD2 (5 bases). Between the trimmed V and J ends, which lost 0 bases and 13 bases, there was a span of 13 bases. This CDR3 has 12 residues. The V gene's germline CDR1 is DFQATT and CDR2 SNEGSKA (reference sequence).

V gene TRBV20-1 combines with J gene TRBJ2-1; 16 bases map to TRBD2. The end of the DNA fits TRBJ2-5 better, so the J call may be wrong. Germline V gene sequence: CDR1 DFQATT, CDR2 SNEGSKA (reference sequence). The CDR3 contains 19 residues. CDR3 in DNA: TGCAGTGCTAGAGCCCTGGGACTAGCGGGAGGGCCTGGTCGAGAGACCCAGTACTTC. Translating gives CSARALGLAGGPGRETQYF.

This clonotype was seen a few times. One end of the junction fails to match germline, which may point to a read error. V is TRBV12-3 or TRBV12-4 and J is TRBJ2-7; D perhaps matches TRBD2 (6 bases). This CDR3 region has 14 residues. The CDR3 DNA is TGTGCCAACAGTTTATCGGGACTCATCTACGAGCAGTACTTC. Its translation is CANSLSGLIYEQYF.

On this clonotype itself: One junction end disagrees with the germline gene, perhaps due to a read error. This rearrangement joins TRBV4-1 to TRBJ1-4, with TRBD1 identical over 9 bases. The CDR3 length is 16 residues. Germline V gene lookup returns CDR1 MGHRA and CDR2 YSYEKL. The CDR3 loop reads CVSSQVGTGTNEKLFF. The CDR3 nucleotides read TGCGTCAGCAGCCAAGTGGGGACAGGGACGAATGAAAAACTGTTTTTT.

This clonotype was counted many times. CDR3 sequence reads: CASSPGWGTSTDTQYF. CDR3 coding DNA: TGTGCCAGCAGCCCCGGCTGGGGGACTAGCACAGATACGCAGTATTTT. The chain uses TRBV7-2 and TRBJ2-3, with D possibly matching TRBD2 (6 bases). CDR1 and CDR2 (germline): SGHTA, FQGNSA. The length of the CDR3 is 16 residues. With 5 bases removed from V and 0 bases from J, the gap between germline ends came to 15 bases.

The rearrangement joins TRBV6-5 to TRBJ1-2, with 10 positions matching TRBD1. The CDR3 contains 14 residues. Germline CDR1 is MNHEY and CDR2 is SVGAGI. Trimming at V came to 6 bases and at J to 2 bases, leaving 3 bases not matched to a gene. The CDR3: CASRPGQGNYGYTF. The CDR3 DNA is TGTGCCAGCAGGCCGGGACAGGGGAACTATGGCTACACCTTC.

The rearrangement uses TRBV6-5 and TRBJ2-5, with 9 bases aligning to TRBD1. Near its end, the DNA agrees better with TRBJ2-1, so the J call may be wrong. Germline CDR1 MNHEY, CDR2 SVGAGI. This CDR3 contains 18 residues. Here the CDR3 DNA reads TGTGCCAGCAGTTACTCGGGACCGGGACAGGGAGCCTACAATGAGCAGTTCTTC. Its translation is CASSYSGPGQGAYNEQFF.

The chain joins TRBV20-1 to TRBJ2-3; 10 nucleotides agree with TRBD2. The germline V gene encodes CDR1 DFQATT and CDR2 SNEGSKA (reference sequence). The junction had 5 bases not matched to a gene; V was cut back by 4 bases and J by 1 base. This CDR3 has 15 amino acids. CDR3 coding DNA: TGCAGTGCTAAAGCGGGAGGGCCAGGCACAGATACGCAGTATTTT. It is translated as CSAKAGGPGTDTQYF.

This clonotype was recorded only once. CDR3 DNA: TGTGCCAGCAGCTTTGGACTCCCAAACACAGATACGCAGTATTTT. The encoded protein is CASSFGLPNTDTQYF. The chain joins TRBV5-6 to TRBJ2-3; possible D gene TRBD2, 5 bases. Germline V gene sequence: CDR1 SGHDT, CDR2 YYEEEE. Trimming pared 2 bases from V and 2 bases from J, leaving 12 bases between. CDR3 length: 15 amino acids.

The rearrangement uses TRBV12-3 or TRBV12-4 and TRBJ2-3, with 8 bases lining up with TRBD2. The CDR3 contains 14 residues. The ends lost 4 bases at V and 5 bases at J; junction bases unmatched: 5. This CDR3 is CASSWSLAGDTQYF. The CDR3 DNA reads TGTGCCAGCAGTTGGTCCCTAGCGGGAGATACGCAGTATTTT.

V usage is TRBV9 and J usage is TRBJ2-2, with 9 bases aligning to TRBD2. Germline V lookup: CDR1 SGDLS, CDR2 YYNGEE. This CDR3 spans 16 amino acids. The V and J ends lost 3 bases and 1 base, in that order; junction bases with no gene match: 4. The CDR3 is CASSARLAVNTGELFF. The CDR3 nucleotides read TGTGCCAGCAGCGCTCGACTAGCGGTGAACACCGGGGAGCTGTTTTTT. The whole variable domain, remainder taken from reference TRBV9 and TRBJ2-2, is DSGVTQTPKHLITATGQRVTLRCSPRSGDLSVYWYQQSLDQGLQFLIQYYNGEERAKGNILERFSAQQFPDLHSELNLSSLELGDSALYFCASSARLAVNTGELFFGEGSRLTVL.

This clonotype was observed a few times. The chain is built from TRBV5-1 and TRBJ2-2; 11 positions agree with TRBD2. The junction had 8 bases not matched to a gene; V was cut back by 4 bases and J by 6 bases. Germline V gene sequence: CDR1 SGHRS, CDR2 YFSETQ. This CDR3 region has 16 residues. The CDR3 region is CASSILLAGEPGELFF. The CDR3 nucleotides read TGCGCCAGCAGCATTCTACTAGCGGGAGAGCCCGGGGAGCTGTTTTTT.

Only a few counts were recorded for this clonotype. Since a much larger clone is just one base distant, this may be a read error. Since no conserved phenylalanine or tryptophan closes the CDR3, a read error is the likely cause. CDR3 DNA sequence: TGTGCCAGCAGCCCCTCCGGGGGAACTAATGAAAAACTGTTTTCT. Translated, it gives CASSPSGGTNEKLFS. The chain recombines TRBV7-2 with TRBJ1-4, with D maybe TRBD1 (5 bases). The CDR3 has 15 amino acids. Germline-derived CDR1 and CDR2 are SGHTA and FQGNSA. V was trimmed by 5 bases and J by 1 base, leaving 11 bases between them.

There are a few counts of this clonotype. The rearrangement links TRBV7-3 to TRBJ2-5; D may correspond to TRBD1 or TRBD2 (5 bases each). Germline assignment: CDR1 SGHTA and CDR2 FQGTGA. The CDR3 consists of 13 residues. The V end was cut by 5 bases, the J end by 2 bases, with 9 bases between. The CDR3 sequence: CASSEGSQETQYF. CDR3 coding DNA: TGTGCCAGCAGCGAGGGGTCTCAAGAGACCCAGTACTTC.